These 24 T cell receptor beta chains share one sample of origin, sequenced in a study of shared clonotypes between healthy human individuals. CD8 cells regarded as naive lacked CD45RO, were positively chosen for CCR7, and omitted terminally differentiated effector memory CD45RA+ cells. Clones were read by immunoSEQ multiplex PCR, and TCRdb kept only the in-frame ones, dropping some. The repertoire holds around 2,000,000 clones, over 85% seen once, with around 1.1% in the top ten. Sequencing input: naive CD8+ T cells sorted from blood. The source of these receptors is a young man in good health.

The chain combines TRBV29-1 with TRBJ2-7; 15 bases are shared with TRBD2. CDR1 SQVTM and CDR2 ANQGSEA come from the germline V gene. The length of the CDR3 is 14 residues. V shed 5 bases, J shed 7 bases, and the junction held 6 bases outside the gene matches. CDR3 bases: TGCAGCGTTTCTCCGGGACTAGCGGGAGGTGAGCAGTACTTC. It translates to CSVSPGLAGGEQYF.

The chain links TRBV5-6 to TRBJ2-5; a possible D gene is TRBD2 (6 bases). Trimming took 4 bases from V and 5 from J, leaving 12 bases between them. Germline V gives CDR1 SGHDT, CDR2 YYEEEE. This CDR3 contains 13 residues. The CDR3 coding sequence is TGTGCCAGCAGCCCGACTAGTACGGAGACCCAGTACTTC. Translation: CASSPTSTETQYF.

The chain uses TRBV2 and TRBJ2-7; D gene unclear. This CDR3 region has 14 residues. V shed 7 bases and J shed 1 base, with 14 bases lying between them. Germline V gene data show CDR1 as SNHLY and CDR2 as FYNNEI. The DNA for the CDR3 is TGTGCCAGCACTGTCAGCCCTCTGTCCTACGAGCAGTACTTC. Translating gives CASTVSPLSYEQYF.

Points on this clone: Other DNA sequences of this sample code for an identical CDR3. The CDR3 DNA is TGCGCCAGCAGCCTTGGGGGGTCCTACGAGCAGTACTTC. It specifies CASSLGGSYEQYF. V is TRBV4-1 and J is TRBJ2-7; maybe TRBD2 (6 bases). Per the germline V gene, CDR1 is MGHRA and CDR2 is YSYEKL. CDR3 size: 13 residues. Deletions cut 4 bases from V and 1 base from J, with 8 bases between.

CDR3 nucleotides: TGCGCCAGCAGCTTCTTGGGGCTTGACTACAATGAGCAGTTCTTC. The encoded protein is CASSFLGLDYNEQFF. V usage is TRBV5-1 and J usage is TRBJ2-1; maybe TRBD1 (5 bases). This CDR3 region has 15 residues. V was pared by 2 bases and J by 3 bases, with 12 bases between. The germline V gene has CDR1 SGHRS and CDR2 YFSETQ.

The gene calls are TRBV4-1 and TRBJ1-2, with D possibly matching TRBD1 (5 bases). Trimming removed 4 bases at V and 4 bases at J, with 10 bases between. The germline V gene encodes CDR1 MGHRA and CDR2 YSYEKL. The CDR3 has 13 amino acids. In nucleotides, the CDR3 is TGCGCCAGCAGCCCCAGGGTTACCTATGGCTACACCTTC. Encoded protein: CASSPRVTYGYTF.

The table lists this clone with a count of one. Other DNA sequences from this sample encode an identical CDR3 as well. The rearrangement links TRBV7-9 to TRBJ1-1, with D unresolved. Trimming stripped 2 bases from V and 8 bases from J, with 9 bases between. The CDR3 sequence is 12 residues long. Germline CDR1 reads SEHNR; CDR2 reads FQNEAQ (reference sequence). The CDR3 is CASSLLGSEAFF. As DNA, the CDR3 is TGTGCCAGCAGCTTATTAGGTTCCGAAGCTTTCTTT.

The V gene is TRBV29-1, the J gene TRBJ2-6; D unresolved. Trimming took 3 bases from V and 0 from J, leaving 9 bases between them. The CDR3 is 15 residues long. Germline V gene data show CDR1 as SQVTM and CDR2 as ANQGSEA. CDR3 sequence: CSVESSYSGANVLTF. The CDR3 coding sequence is TGCAGCGTTGAGAGCTCGTACTCTGGGGCCAACGTCCTGACTTTC.

CDR3 region: CASSWDWDTYNEQFF. CDR3 DNA sequence: TGTGCCAGCAGTTGGGACTGGGACACCTACAATGAGCAGTTCTTC. The chain employs TRBV2 and TRBJ2-1; D possibly matches TRBD1 or TRBD2 (6 bases each). CDR1 and CDR2 (germline): SNHLY, FYNNEI. The CDR3 has 15 residues. The V and J ends lost 5 bases and 2 bases respectively, with 13 bases between them.

A remark on this clone: This sample includes further DNA sequences coding for the same CDR3. This chain links TRBV9 with TRBJ2-3, with D perhaps matching TRBD1 (5 bases). Looked up from germline, CDR1 is SGDLS and CDR2 is YYNGEE. The CDR3 contains 15 residues. Trimming took off 1 base at V and 0 bases at J, with 9 bases between the two ends. The CDR3 nucleotides are TGTGCCAGCAGCGTATGGGGCGGCAGCACAGATACGCAGTATTTT. This gives the protein CASSVWGGSTDTQYF.

The chain links TRBV5-1 to TRBJ2-3; the D call may be TRBD1 or TRBD2 (6 bases each). This CDR3 contains 14 residues. V lost 1 base to trimming and J lost 4 bases, with 10 bases between them. Germline-derived CDR1 and CDR2 are SGHRS and YFSETQ. The CDR3 here is CASSLFGGSDTQYF. CDR3 in DNA: TGCGCCAGCAGCTTGTTCGGGGGCTCAGATACGCAGTATTTT.

The V gene is TRBV9, the J gene TRBJ1-2, with D uncertain. Germline lookup yields CDR1 SGDLS and CDR2 YYNGEE. The V end lost 4 bases, the J end lost 2 bases, and 12 bases lay between the germline ends. The CDR3 extends over 14 amino acids. CDR3 in DNA: TGTGCCAGCAGCCCTACCCCGGGGAACTATGGCTACACCTTC. Encoded protein: CASSPTPGNYGYTF.

The chain links TRBV13 to TRBJ2-3; unclear D gene. Trimming took off 0 bases at V and 0 bases at J, with 25 bases between the two ends. This CDR3 is 21 amino acids long. CDR1 is PRHDT, CDR2 FYEKMQ, per germline (reference sequence). Here the CDR3 reads CASSLGYADPDLPGSTDTQYF. Written as DNA, the CDR3 is TGTGCCAGCAGCTTAGGGTATGCGGACCCCGATCTCCCGGGTAGCACAGATACGCAGTATTTT. Drawing the rest from reference TRBV13 and TRBJ2-3, the complete variable domain is AAGVIQSPRHLIKEKRETATLKCYPIPRHDTVYWYQQGPGQDPQFLISFYEKMQSDKGSIPDRFSAQQFSDYHSELNMSSLELGDSALYFCASSLGYADPDLPGSTDTQYFGPGTRLTVL.

V gene TRBV4-2 combines with J gene TRBJ2-3; 10 bases line up with TRBD2. The CDR3 sequence is 17 residues long. The germline V gene has CDR1 LGHNA and CDR2 YNFKEQ. V was clipped by 8 bases and J by 1 base; unmatched bases: 12. The CDR3 region has the DNA TGTGCCAGCCTTAAAGCGGGAGGGGTAGCTGGCACAGATACGCAGTATTTT. This gives the protein CASLKAGGVAGTDTQYF.

The chain combines TRBV11-3 with TRBJ2-3; TRBD2 is a possible D gene (6 bases). V dropped 6 bases and J dropped 3 bases, with 19 bases sitting between them. CDR1 SGHNT and CDR2 YENEEA come from the germline V gene. The CDR3 is 16 amino acids. The CDR3 is CASSWSILAVTDTQYF. The DNA for the CDR3 is TGTGCCAGCAGTTGGAGTATACTAGCCGTAACAGATACGCAGTATTTT.

This chain links TRBV7-9 with TRBJ2-1; TRBD2 matches at 14 bases. V gave up 5 bases and J gave up 0 bases; unmatched junction bases: 3. Per germline, CDR1 SEHNR and CDR2 FQNEAQ (reference sequence). This CDR3 has 17 residues. The CDR3 DNA reads TGTGCCAGCAGCGGAGGGACTAGCGGGAGCTCCTACAATGAGCAGTTCTTC. This gives the protein CASSGGTSGSSYNEQFF.

V and J are TRBV29-1 and TRBJ1-1; weak D call: TRBD1 (6 bases). CDR1 is SQVTM, CDR2 ANQGSEA, per germline. V dropped 3 bases and J dropped 4 bases, with 9 bases sitting between them. The CDR3 sequence is 12 residues long. The CDR3 nucleotides are TGCAGCGTTGAGGGGGCGAGCACTGAAGCTTTCTTT. It translates to CSVEGASTEAFF.

The rearrangement uses TRBV4-1 and TRBJ1-2, with unresolved D. CDR1 MGHRA and CDR2 YSYEKL come from the germline V gene. V was cut by 4 bases and J by 7 bases, with 13 bases left in between. The CDR3 loop spans 13 amino acids. CDR3 bases: TGCGCCAGCAGCCCAAACCCACAGAGTGGCTACACCTTC. Translated, it gives CASSPNPQSGYTF.

The V and J genes are TRBV4-1 and TRBJ1-1; D remains unclear. This CDR3 spans 13 amino acids. Germline CDR1 MGHRA, CDR2 YSYEKL. Trimming pared 0 bases from V and 3 bases from J, leaving 5 bases between. DNA of the CDR3: TGCGCCAGCAGCCAAGAAGGGCACACTGAAGCTTTCTTT. Residues: CASSQEGHTEAFF.

Regarding this clone: The same CDR3 is also encoded by other DNA sequences in this sample. The rearrangement joins TRBV6-6 to TRBJ2-7; a possible D gene is TRBD2 (6 bases). V was trimmed by 2 bases and J by 2 bases, leaving 10 bases between them. CDR1 is MNHNY and CDR2 is SVGAGI in the germline V gene (reference sequence). The CDR3 consists of 14 residues. The CDR3 DNA follows: TGTGCCAGCAGTTACAGTGGGAGGCCCTACGAGCAGTACTTC. This gives the protein CASSYSGRPYEQYF.

A few counts support this clone. This chain joins TRBV29-1 and TRBJ2-7; 10 bases are shared with TRBD1. The V and J ends lost 6 bases and 6 bases, in that order; junction bases with no gene match: 5. CDR1 SQVTM and CDR2 ANQGSEA come from the germline V gene. This CDR3 has 12 amino acids. The CDR3 is CSVRQGAGEQYF. The DNA for the CDR3 is TGCAGCGTCCGACAGGGGGCGGGCGAGCAGTACTTC.

V is TRBV6-5 and J is TRBJ2-2; D might be TRBD1 (6 bases). Germline loops: CDR1 MNHEY, CDR2 SVGAGI. Trimming took 1 base from V and 6 from J, leaving 6 bases between them. The CDR3 has 13 residues. For the CDR3, the DNA is TGTGCCAGCAGTTACTACAGGGCCGGGGAGCTGTTTTTT. The encoded protein is CASSYYRAGELFF.

This clone was seen just once. The J gene is TRBJ1-2, the V gene TRBV30; 10 bases align to TRBD1. Germline CDR1 reads GTSNPN; CDR2 reads SVGIG (reference sequence). The CDR3 extends over 13 amino acids. Germline trimming cut 5 bases from V and 5 bases from J; bases unmatched to any gene: 5. CDR3 sequence: CAWETGGAYGYTF. The CDR3 region has the DNA TGTGCCTGGGAGACAGGGGGCGCATATGGCTACACCTTC. Supplemented by reference TRBV30 and TRBJ1-2, the full variable domain reads SQTIHQWPATLVQPVGSPLSLECTVEGTSNPNLYWYRQAAGRGLQLLFYSVGIGQISSEVPQNLSASRPQDRQFILSSKKLLLSDSGFYLCAWETGGAYGYTFGSGTRLTVV.

This clone was picked up one time. The rearrangement uses TRBV7-9 and TRBJ2-4; the D is unclear. The CDR3 totals 15 residues. Germline CDR1 is SEHNR and CDR2 is FQNEAQ (reference sequence). Trimming cost V 1 base and J 0 bases, with 7 bases left between them. CDR3: CASSLVTVAKNIQYF. Written as DNA, the CDR3 is TGTGCCAGCAGCTTAGTTACGGTAGCCAAAAACATTCAGTACTTC.